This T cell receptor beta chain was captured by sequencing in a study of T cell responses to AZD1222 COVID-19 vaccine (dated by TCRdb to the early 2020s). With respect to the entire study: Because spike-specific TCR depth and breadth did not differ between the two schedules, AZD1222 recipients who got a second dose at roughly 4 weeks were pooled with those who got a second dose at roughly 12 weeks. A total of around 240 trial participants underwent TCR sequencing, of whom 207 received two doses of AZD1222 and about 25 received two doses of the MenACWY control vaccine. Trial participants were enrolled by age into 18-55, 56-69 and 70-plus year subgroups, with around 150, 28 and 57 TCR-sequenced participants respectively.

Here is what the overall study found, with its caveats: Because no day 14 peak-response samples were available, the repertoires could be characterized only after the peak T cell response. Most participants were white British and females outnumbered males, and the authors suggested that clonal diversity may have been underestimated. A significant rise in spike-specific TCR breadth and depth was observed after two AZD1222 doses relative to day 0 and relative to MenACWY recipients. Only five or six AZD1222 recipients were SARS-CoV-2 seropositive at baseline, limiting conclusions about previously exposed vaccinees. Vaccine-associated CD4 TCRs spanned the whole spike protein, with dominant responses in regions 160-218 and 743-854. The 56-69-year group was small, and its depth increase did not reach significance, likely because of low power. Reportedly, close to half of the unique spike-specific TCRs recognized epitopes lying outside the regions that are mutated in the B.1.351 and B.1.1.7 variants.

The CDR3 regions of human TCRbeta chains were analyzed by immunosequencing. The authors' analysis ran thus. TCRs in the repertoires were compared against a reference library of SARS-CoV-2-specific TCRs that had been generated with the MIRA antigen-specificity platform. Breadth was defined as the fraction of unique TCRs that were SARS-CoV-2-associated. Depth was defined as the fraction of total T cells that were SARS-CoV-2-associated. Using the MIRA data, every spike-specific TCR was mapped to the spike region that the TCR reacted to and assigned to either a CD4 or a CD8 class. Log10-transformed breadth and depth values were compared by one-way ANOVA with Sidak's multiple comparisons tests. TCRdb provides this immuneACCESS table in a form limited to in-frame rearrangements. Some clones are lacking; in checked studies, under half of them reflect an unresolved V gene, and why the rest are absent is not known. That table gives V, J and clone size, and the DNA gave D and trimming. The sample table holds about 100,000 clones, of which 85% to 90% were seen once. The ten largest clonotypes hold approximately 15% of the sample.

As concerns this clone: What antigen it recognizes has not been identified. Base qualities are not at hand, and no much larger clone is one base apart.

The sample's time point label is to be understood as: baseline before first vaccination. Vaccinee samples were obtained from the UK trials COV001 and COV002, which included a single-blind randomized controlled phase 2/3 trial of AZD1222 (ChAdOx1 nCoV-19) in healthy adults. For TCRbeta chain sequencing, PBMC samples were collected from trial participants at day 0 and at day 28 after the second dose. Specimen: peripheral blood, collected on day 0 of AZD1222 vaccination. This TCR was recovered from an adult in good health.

The DNA sequence is as follows: TGTGCCAGCCAAGCGGGACTGCGGGCTTACGAGCAGTACTTC. Its translation reads: CASQAGLRAYEQYF. The rearranged segments are TRBV6-5 and TRBJ2-7; TRBD2 agrees with 7 junctional bases. For this chain, trimming is 8 bases at the V end and 4 bases at the J end, and the number of junction bases without a gene match is 11. From the germline V gene, CDR1 is MNHEY and CDR2 is SVGAGI. Including the terminal cysteine and phenylalanine, the CDR3 comprises 14 residues. The sequence is cut down to CDR3 DNA, 42 bases in frame from base 1.